Each of the 21 T cell receptor beta chains below was sequenced from the same sample in a study of cytomegalovirus exposure and HLA in healthy donors. PCR used 60 Vbeta primers and 13 Jbeta primers. The data were produced by immunoSEQ multiplex PCR, yet TCRdb's version contains in-frame clones alone and is incomplete. The sample includes about 160,000 clones, 65% to 80% of them seen just once. Input material: PBMCs. Source of these receptors: a female donor in good health and CMV-seronegative.

This sequence joins TRBV21-1 and TRBJ1-4; TRBD1 is the table's D call, not checked against the DNA. TRBV21-1 is reported as a pseudogene. CDR3 length equals 15 residues. The CDR3: CASSKGGQGREKLFF. The DNA for the CDR3 is TGTGCCAGCAGCAAAGGGGGACAGGGGCGTGAAAAACTGTTTTTT.

This chain uses TRBV7-9 with TRBJ1-2, with D unresolved. Germline-derived CDR1 and CDR2 are SEHNR and FQNEAQ (reference sequence). This CDR3 spans 13 amino acids. Trimming shortened V by 3 bases and J by 6 bases, and 11 bases separated the two germline ends. CDR3 bases: TGTGCCAGCAGCTTTGTAGCTTTTGATGGCTACACCTTC. Translated, it gives CASSFVAFDGYTF. The full variable domain, rest sourced from reference TRBV7-9 and TRBJ1-2, is DTGVSQNPRHKITKRGQNVTFRCDPISEHNRLYWYRQTLGQGPEFLTYFQNEAQLEKSRLLSDRFSAERPKGSFSTLEIQRTEQGDSAMYLCASSFVAFDGYTFGSGTRLTVV.

The chain links TRBV5-1 to TRBJ1-3, with unresolved D. In germline, CDR1 is SGHRS, CDR2 YFSETQ. The CDR3 covers 15 residues. V was cut by 0 bases and J by 0 bases, with 7 bases left in between. The CDR3 bases are TGCGCCAGCAGCTTGGGGCCTGCCTCTGGAAACACCATATATTTT. Translation: CASSLGPASGNTIYF.

The rearrangement uses TRBV2 and TRBJ1-2; maybe TRBD1 (5 bases). V was clipped by 4 bases and J by 0 bases, with 9 bases between them. The germline V gene encodes CDR1 SNHLY and CDR2 FYNNEI. The CDR3 totals 14 residues. CDR3 in amino acids: CASSADIANYGYTF. The DNA for the CDR3 is TGTGCCAGCAGTGCGGACATAGCTAACTATGGCTACACCTTC.

The chain employs TRBV20-1 and TRBJ2-7; tentative D call: TRBD2 (5 bases). Germline V gene sequence: CDR1 DFQATT, CDR2 SNEGSKA (reference sequence). Trimming shortened V by 6 bases and J by 3 bases, and 9 bases separated the two germline ends. There are 11 residues in the CDR3. The CDR3: CSAGVNYEQYF. The CDR3 coding sequence is TGCAGTGCCGGGGTGAACTACGAGCAGTACTTC.

This sequence joins TRBV7-2 and TRBJ1-2; TRBD1 might be the D (6 bases). V was clipped by 5 bases and J by 0 bases, with 16 bases between them. The CDR3 is made up of 16 amino acids. Germline-derived CDR1 and CDR2 are SGHTA and FQGNSA. The CDR3 coding sequence is TGTGCCAGCAGCCCCAGGGGTGGGAAGGCTAACTATGGCTACACCTTC. It codes for CASSPRGGKANYGYTF. Together with reference TRBV7-2 and TRBJ1-2, the CDR3 gives the full variable domain: GAGVSQSPSNKVTEKGKDVELRCDPISGHTALYWYRQSLGQGLEFLIYFQGNSAPDKSGLPSDRFSAERTGGSVSTLTIQRTQQEDSAVYLCASSPRGGKANYGYTFGSGTRLTVV.

In its sample, this clone was seen a few times. CDR3 in amino acids: CASSIGTSGPNEQFF. The CDR3 DNA sequence: TGTGCCAGTAGTATAGGGACTAGCGGACCCAATGAGCAGTTCTTC. The chain links TRBV19 to TRBJ2-1; 10 bases map to TRBD2. Trimming at V came to 1 base and at J to 6 bases, leaving 3 bases not matched to a gene. The germline CDR1 and CDR2 sequences are LNHDA and SQIVND (reference sequence). CDR3 length: 15 residues.

This chain joins TRBV30 and TRBJ1-3; D is unclear. The germline gives CDR1 GTSNPN, CDR2 SVGIG (reference sequence). The CDR3 is 14 residues long. V was pared by 3 bases and J by 0 bases, with 9 bases between. The CDR3 DNA reads TGTGCCTGGAGCGGGAGCCCCTCTGGAAACACCATATATTTT. It translates to CAWSGSPSGNTIYF. The entire variable domain, with the rest obtained from reference TRBV30 and TRBJ1-3, is as follows: SQTIHQWPATLVQPVGSPLSLECTVEGTSNPNLYWYRQAAGRGLQLLFYSVGIGQISSEVPQNLSASRPQDRQFILSSKKLLLSDSGFYLCAWSGSPSGNTIYFGEGSWLTVV.

This clone appeared a few times. The chain employs TRBV2 and TRBJ1-1; D may be TRBD1 (5 bases). The CDR3 covers 14 residues. The germline V gene has CDR1 SNHLY and CDR2 FYNNEI. V lost 5 bases and J lost 1, with 11 bases in between. CDR3 nucleotides: TGTGCCAGCAGTTCGTCTCAGGGGAACACTGAAGCTTTCTTT. Translating gives CASSSSQGNTEAFF.

This sequence joins TRBV6-6 and TRBJ1-3; TRBD1 might be the D (5 bases). V gave up 7 bases and J gave up 0 bases, with 13 bases separating them. There are 15 residues in the CDR3. Germline V gene sequence: CDR1 MNHNY, CDR2 SVGAGI (reference sequence). The CDR3 region is CASKRIQDSGNTIYF. Here the CDR3 DNA reads TGTGCCAGCAAAAGAATACAGGACTCTGGAAACACCATATATTTT.

The chain employs TRBV7-3 and TRBJ2-2; 9 bases map to TRBD1. This CDR3 has 14 residues. V shed 5 bases, J shed 7 bases, and the junction held 5 bases outside the gene matches. The germline V gene has CDR1 SGHTA and CDR2 FQGTGA. The CDR3 DNA reads as TGTGCCAGCAGCCCACAGGGGGCCGGCGGGGAGCTGTTTTTT. Protein: CASSPQGAGGELFF.

A single count supports this clone. The chain couples TRBV5-1 to TRBJ1-6, with 9 bases lining up with TRBD1. The germline V gene encodes CDR1 SGHRS and CDR2 YFSETQ. V lost 4 bases and J lost 10; bases outside the gene matches: 12. The CDR3 loop spans 16 amino acids. The DNA of the CDR3 is TGCGCCAGCAGCCCTGGGACAGGGCAAGCTAGATCACCCCTCCACTTT. Residues: CASSPGTGQARSPLHF. The entire variable domain, with the rest obtained from reference TRBV5-1 and TRBJ1-6, is as follows: KAGVTQTPRYLIKTRGQQVTLSCSPISGHRSVSWYQQTPGQGLQFLFEYFSETQRNKGNFPGRFSGRQFSNSRSEMNVSTLELGDSALYLCASSPGTGQARSPLHFGNGTRLTVT.

The chain uses TRBV5-1 and TRBJ1-3; D unresolved. Trimming pared 4 bases from V and 2 bases from J, leaving 13 bases between. Germline CDR1 reads SGHRS; CDR2 reads YFSETQ. The CDR3 consists of 15 residues. CDR3 sequence reads: CASSQALGAGNTIYF. As DNA, the CDR3 is TGCGCCAGCAGCCAGGCCCTGGGTGCTGGAAACACCATATATTTT.

There are many counts of this clone. The V and J genes are TRBV6-5 and TRBJ2-4; D is perhaps TRBD2 (6 bases). Between the trimmed V and J ends, which lost 0 bases and 6 bases, there was a span of 6 bases. The CDR3 is 13 residues long. Germline CDR1 and CDR2: MNHEY and SVGAGI. The CDR3 DNA follows: TGTGCCAGCAGTTACTCGGAGGGAAACATTCAGTACTTC. Translated: CASSYSEGNIQYF.

The J gene is TRBJ2-7, the V gene TRBV6-5; 7 nucleotides line up with TRBD1. V dropped 6 bases and J dropped 3; count of bases not matched to a gene: 8. This CDR3 comprises 14 residues. Germline assignment: CDR1 MNHEY and CDR2 SVGAGI. CDR3 region: CASRPPGQSYEQYF. The CDR3 DNA sequence: TGTGCCAGCAGGCCACCGGGACAGAGCTACGAGCAGTACTTC.

This clone has a handful of counts. The genes are TRBV27 and TRBJ1-2; unclear D gene. The CDR3 is 17 residues long. CDR1 and CDR2 from the germline V gene are MNHEY and SMNVEV (reference sequence). The V and J ends lost 2 bases and 3 bases respectively, with 19 bases between them. The CDR3 spells CASSLIWGVPSDYGYTF. The CDR3 DNA sequence: TGTGCCAGCAGTTTAATTTGGGGAGTCCCCTCTGACTATGGCTACACCTTC.

This chain links TRBV9 with TRBJ2-1; D gene unclear. Germline CDR1 SGDLS, CDR2 YYNGEE. Trimming pared 0 bases from V and 0 bases from J, leaving 7 bases between. The CDR3 loop spans 15 amino acids. This CDR3 is CASSVGEHSYNEQFF. The CDR3 DNA is TGTGCCAGCAGCGTAGGCGAGCACTCCTACAATGAGCAGTTCTTC.

V and J are TRBV7-2 and TRBJ2-7; D gene unclear. Germline assignment: CDR1 SGHTA and CDR2 FQGNSA. Trimming removed 3 bases at V and 2 bases at J, with 11 bases between. This CDR3 is 14 amino acids long. The CDR3 region has the DNA TGTGCCAGCAGCTTCTGGCAGTATCCCTACGAGCAGTACTTC. Translating it yields CASSFWQYPYEQYF.

This clone was picked up a small number of times. The rearrangement joins TRBV4-2 to TRBJ1-1; possibly TRBD1 for D (6 bases). This CDR3 has 16 amino acids. The V gene's germline CDR1 is LGHNA and CDR2 YNFKEQ. The V and J ends lost 0 bases and 1 base respectively, with 12 bases between them. The CDR3 protein is CASSQDPGRGNTEAFF. CDR3 in DNA: TGTGCCAGCAGCCAAGATCCCGGCAGGGGGAACACTGAAGCTTTCTTT.

The gene calls are TRBV2 and TRBJ1-5; no clear D gene. V lost 1 base and J lost 1, with 8 bases in between. Looked up from germline, CDR1 is SNHLY and CDR2 is FYNNEI. CDR3 length: 15 residues. This CDR3 is CASSEGRRSNQPQHF. The CDR3 DNA reads TGTGCCAGCAGTGAAGGGCGCAGGAGCAATCAGCCCCAGCATTTT.

V and J are TRBV5-4 and TRBJ2-7; 9 bases match TRBD2. The germline V gene encodes CDR1 SGHNT and CDR2 YYREEE (reference sequence). With 4 bases clipped from V and 0 bases from J, the junction kept 5 bases outside the gene matches. The CDR3 extends over 15 amino acids. This CDR3 reads CASSVPSGASYEQYF. The CDR3 coding sequence is TGTGCCAGCAGCGTTCCTAGCGGGGCCTCCTACGAGCAGTACTTC.